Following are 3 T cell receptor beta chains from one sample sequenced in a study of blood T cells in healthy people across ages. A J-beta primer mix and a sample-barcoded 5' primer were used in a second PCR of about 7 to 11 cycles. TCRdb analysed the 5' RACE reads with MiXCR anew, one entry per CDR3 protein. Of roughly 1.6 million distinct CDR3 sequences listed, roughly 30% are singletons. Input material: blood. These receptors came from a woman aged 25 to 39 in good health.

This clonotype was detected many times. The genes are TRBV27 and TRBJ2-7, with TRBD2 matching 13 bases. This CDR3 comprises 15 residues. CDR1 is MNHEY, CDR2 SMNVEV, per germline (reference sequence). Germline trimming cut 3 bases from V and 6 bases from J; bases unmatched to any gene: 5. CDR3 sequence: CASSLGTSGKGEQYF. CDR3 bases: TGTGCCAGCAGTTTGGGGACTAGCGGGAAAGGCGAGCAGTACTTC.

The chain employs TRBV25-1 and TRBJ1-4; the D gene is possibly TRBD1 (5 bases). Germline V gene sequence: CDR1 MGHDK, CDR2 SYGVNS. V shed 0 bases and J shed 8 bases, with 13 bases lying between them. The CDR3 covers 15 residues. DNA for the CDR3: TGTGCCAGCAGTGAATATCGGCAGGGATGGGAAAAACTGTTTTTT. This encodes CASSEYRQGWEKLFF. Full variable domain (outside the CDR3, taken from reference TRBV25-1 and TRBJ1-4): EADIYQTPRYLVIGTGKKITLECSQTMGHDKMYWYQQDPGMELHLIHYSYGVNSTEKGDLSSESTVSRIRTEHFPLTLESARPSHTSQYLCASSEYRQGWEKLFFGSGTQLSVL.

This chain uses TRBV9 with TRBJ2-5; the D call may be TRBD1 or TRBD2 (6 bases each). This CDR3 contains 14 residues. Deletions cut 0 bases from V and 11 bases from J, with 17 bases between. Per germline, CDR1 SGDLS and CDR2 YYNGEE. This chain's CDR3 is CASSVEGGYNEQYF. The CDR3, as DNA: TGTGCCAGCAGCGTAGAGGGGGGTTACAATGAGCAGTACTTC.